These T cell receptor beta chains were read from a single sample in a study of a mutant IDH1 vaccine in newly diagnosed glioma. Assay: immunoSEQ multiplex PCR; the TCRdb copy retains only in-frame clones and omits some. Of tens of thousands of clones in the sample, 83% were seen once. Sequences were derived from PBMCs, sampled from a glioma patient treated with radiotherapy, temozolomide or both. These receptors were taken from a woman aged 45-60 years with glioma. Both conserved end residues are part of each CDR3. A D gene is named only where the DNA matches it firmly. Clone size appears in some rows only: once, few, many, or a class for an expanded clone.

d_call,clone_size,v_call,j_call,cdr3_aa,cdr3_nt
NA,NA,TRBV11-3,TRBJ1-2,CASSPWGGVFYGYTF,TGTGCCAGCAGCCCCTGGGGAGGGGTCTTCTATGGCTACACCTTC
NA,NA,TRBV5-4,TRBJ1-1,CASSFPGAEDTEAFF,TGTGCCAGCAGCTTCCCAGGGGCAGAGGACACTGAAGCTTTCTTT
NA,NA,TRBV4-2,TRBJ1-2,CASSPAPDGVYGYTF,TGTGCCAGCAGCCCTGCACCGGATGGGGTCTATGGCTACACCTTC
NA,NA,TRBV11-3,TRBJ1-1,CASSFNPNTEAFF,TGTGCCAGCAGCTTCAACCCGAACACTGAAGCTTTCTTT
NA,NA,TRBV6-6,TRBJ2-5,CASSYPEGDQETQYF,TGTGCCAGCAGTTACCCGGAGGGGGACCAAGAGACCCAGTACTTC
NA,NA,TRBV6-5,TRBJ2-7,CASTRGYEQYF,TGTGCCAGCACCAGGGGCTACGAGCAGTACTTC
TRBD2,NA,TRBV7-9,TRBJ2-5,CASSSRSGGTQETQYF,TGTGCCAGCAGCTCGCGTAGCGGGGGAACCCAAGAGACCCAGTACTTC
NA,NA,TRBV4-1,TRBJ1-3,CASSSTRQSDTIYF,TGCGCCAGCAGCTCAACAAGACAATCGGACACCATATATTTT
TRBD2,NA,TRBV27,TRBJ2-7,CASSLSPGTTHEQYF,TGTGCCAGCAGTTTATCGCCAGGGACTACCCACGAGCAGTACTTC
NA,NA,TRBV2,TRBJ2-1,CASSDWSADNEQFF,TGTGCCAGCAGTGATTGGAGTGCAGACAATGAGCAGTTCTTC
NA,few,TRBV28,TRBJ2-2,CASSPPTGTTGELFF,TGTGCCAGCAGTCCTCCAACCGGGACAACCGGGGAGCTGTTTTTT
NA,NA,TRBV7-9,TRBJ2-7,CASRSYGGPSDEQYF,TGTGCCAGCAGATCCTACGGAGGGCCTAGCGACGAGCAGTACTTC
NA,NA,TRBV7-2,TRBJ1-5,CASSLVVGADQPQHF,TGTGCCAGCAGCTTAGTGGTCGGGGCGGATCAGCCCCAGCATTTT
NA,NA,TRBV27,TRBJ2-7,CASSPAPEPPYEQYF,TGTGCCAGCAGTCCGGCCCCCGAGCCCCCCTACGAGCAGTACTTC
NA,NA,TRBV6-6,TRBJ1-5,CASSYSDLPPQPQHF,TGTGCCAGCAGTTACTCGGATTTACCCCCCCAGCCCCAGCATTTT
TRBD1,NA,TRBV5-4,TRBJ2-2,CASSLTGYTGELFF,TGTGCCAGCAGCCTGACAGGGTACACCGGGGAGCTGTTTTTT
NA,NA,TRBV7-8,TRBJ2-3,CASSLGRITDTQYF,TGTGCCAGCAGCTTAGGCAGGATCACAGATACGCAGTATTTT
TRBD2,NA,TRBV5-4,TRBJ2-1,CASTEASGTSGGSFYNEQFF,TGTGCCAGCACCGAAGCTTCTGGGACTAGCGGGGGTTCTTTCTACAATGAGCAGTTCTTC
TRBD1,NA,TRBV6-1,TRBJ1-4,CASSEGQGNEKLFF,TGTGCCAGCAGTGAGGGACAGGGAAATGAAAAACTGTTTTTT
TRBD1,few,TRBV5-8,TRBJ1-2,CASSPQGARGYTF,TGTGCCAGCAGCCCACAGGGGGCGCGGGGCTACACCTTC
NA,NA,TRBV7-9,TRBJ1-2,CASILSSGYTF,TGTGCCAGCATCCTCTCCAGCGGCTACACCTTC
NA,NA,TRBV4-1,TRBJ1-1,CASSPLRTMGTEAFF,TGCGCCAGCAGCCCTCTTCGGACCATGGGCACTGAAGCTTTCTTT
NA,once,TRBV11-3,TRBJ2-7,CASSLGARGYEQYF,TGTGCCAGCAGCTTAGGGGCCAGGGGATACGAGCAGTACTTC
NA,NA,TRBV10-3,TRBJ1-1,CAISDGVGEGTEAFF,TGTGCCATCAGTGATGGGGTAGGGGAGGGCACTGAAGCTTTCTTT
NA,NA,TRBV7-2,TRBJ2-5,CASSFQTGYGETQYF,TGTGCCAGCAGCTTCCAAACGGGGTACGGTGAGACCCAGTACTTC
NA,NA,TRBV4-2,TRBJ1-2,CASSQVGEGGYTF,TGTGCCAGCAGCCAAGTGGGAGAAGGTGGCTACACCTTC
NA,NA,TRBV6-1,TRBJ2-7,CATLLFYEQYF,TGTGCCACCCTGCTTTTCTACGAGCAGTACTTC
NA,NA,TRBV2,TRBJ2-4,CASRPTRSVRAKNIQYF,TGTGCCAGCAGACCTACGCGGTCAGTGAGAGCCAAAAACATTCAGTACTTC
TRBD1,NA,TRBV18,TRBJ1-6,CASFRQGIGSPLHF,TGTGCCAGCTTCAGACAGGGGATCGGGTCACCCCTCCACTTT
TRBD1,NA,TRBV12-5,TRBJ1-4,CASGLGTGGEKLFF,TGTGCTAGTGGTTTGGGGACAGGGGGCGAAAAACTGTTTTTT
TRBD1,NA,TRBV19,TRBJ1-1,CASSLTGGVTEAFF,TGTGCCAGTAGTTTGACAGGGGGCGTCACTGAAGCTTTCTTT
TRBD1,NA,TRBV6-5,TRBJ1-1,CASRDREGYTEAFF,TGTGCCAGCAGAGACAGGGAAGGGTACACTGAAGCTTTCTTT
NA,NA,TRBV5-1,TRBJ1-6,CASSIDIPSYNSPLHF,TGCGCCAGCAGCATTGATATCCCCTCCTATAATTCACCCCTCCACTTT
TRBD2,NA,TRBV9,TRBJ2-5,CASSATLAGVLETQYF,TGTGCCAGCAGCGCCACACTAGCGGGGGTCTTGGAGACCCAGTACTTC
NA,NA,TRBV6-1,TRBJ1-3,CASSELGGLYF,TGTGCCAGCAGTGAATTGGGCGGACTATATTTT